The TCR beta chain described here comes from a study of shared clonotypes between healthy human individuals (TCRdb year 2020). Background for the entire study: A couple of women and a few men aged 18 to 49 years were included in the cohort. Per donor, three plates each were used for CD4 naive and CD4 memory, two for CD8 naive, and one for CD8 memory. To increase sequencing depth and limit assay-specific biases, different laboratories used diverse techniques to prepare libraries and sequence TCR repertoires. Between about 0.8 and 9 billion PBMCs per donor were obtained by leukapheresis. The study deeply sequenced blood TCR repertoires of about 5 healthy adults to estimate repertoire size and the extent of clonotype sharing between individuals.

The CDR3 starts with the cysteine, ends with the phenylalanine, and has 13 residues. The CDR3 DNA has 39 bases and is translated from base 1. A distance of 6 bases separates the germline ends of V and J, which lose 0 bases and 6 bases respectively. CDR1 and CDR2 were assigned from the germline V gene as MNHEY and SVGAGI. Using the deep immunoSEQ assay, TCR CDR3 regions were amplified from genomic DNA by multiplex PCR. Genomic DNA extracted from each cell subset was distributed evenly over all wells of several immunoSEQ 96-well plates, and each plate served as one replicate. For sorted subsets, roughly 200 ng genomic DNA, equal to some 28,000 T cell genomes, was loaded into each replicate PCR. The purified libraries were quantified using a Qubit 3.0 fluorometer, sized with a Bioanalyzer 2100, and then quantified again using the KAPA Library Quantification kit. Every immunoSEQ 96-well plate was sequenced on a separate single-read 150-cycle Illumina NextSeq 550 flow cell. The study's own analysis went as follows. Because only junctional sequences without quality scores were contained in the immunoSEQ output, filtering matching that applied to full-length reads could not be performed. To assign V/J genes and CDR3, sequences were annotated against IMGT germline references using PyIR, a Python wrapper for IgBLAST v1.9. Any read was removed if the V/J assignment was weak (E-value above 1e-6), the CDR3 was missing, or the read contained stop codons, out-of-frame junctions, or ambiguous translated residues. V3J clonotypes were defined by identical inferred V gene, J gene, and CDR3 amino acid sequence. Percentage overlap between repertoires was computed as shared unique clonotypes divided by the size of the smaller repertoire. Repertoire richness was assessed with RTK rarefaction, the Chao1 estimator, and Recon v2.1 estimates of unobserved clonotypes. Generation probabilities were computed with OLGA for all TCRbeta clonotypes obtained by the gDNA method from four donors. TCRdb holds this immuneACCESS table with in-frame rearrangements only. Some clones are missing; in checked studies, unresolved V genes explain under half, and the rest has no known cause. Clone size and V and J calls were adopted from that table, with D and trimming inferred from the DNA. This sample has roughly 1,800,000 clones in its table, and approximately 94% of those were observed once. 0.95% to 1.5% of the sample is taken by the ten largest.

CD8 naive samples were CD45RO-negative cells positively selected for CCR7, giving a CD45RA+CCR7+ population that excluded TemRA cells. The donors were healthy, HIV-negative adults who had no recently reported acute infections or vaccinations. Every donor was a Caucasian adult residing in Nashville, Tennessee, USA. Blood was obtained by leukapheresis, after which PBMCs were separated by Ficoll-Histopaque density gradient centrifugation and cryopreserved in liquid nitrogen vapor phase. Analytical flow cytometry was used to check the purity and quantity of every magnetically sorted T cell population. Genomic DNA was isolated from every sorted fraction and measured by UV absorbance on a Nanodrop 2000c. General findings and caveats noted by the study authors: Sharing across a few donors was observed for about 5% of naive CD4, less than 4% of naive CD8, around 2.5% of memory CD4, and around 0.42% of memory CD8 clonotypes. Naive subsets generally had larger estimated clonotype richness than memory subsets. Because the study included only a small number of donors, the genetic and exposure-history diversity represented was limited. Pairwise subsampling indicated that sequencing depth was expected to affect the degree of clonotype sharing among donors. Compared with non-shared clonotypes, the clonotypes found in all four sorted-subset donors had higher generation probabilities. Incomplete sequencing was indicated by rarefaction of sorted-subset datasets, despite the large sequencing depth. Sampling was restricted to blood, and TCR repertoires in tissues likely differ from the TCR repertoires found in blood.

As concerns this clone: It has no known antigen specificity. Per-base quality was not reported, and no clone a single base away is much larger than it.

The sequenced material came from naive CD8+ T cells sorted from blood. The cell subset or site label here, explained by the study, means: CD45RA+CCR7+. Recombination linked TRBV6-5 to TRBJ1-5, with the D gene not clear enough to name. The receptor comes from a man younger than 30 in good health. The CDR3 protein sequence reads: CASSYSFGQPQHF. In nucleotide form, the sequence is TGTGCCAGCAGTTACTCGTTTGGTCAGCCCCAGCATTTT.